This T cell receptor beta chain was identified during a study of response to subunit inactivated influenza vaccine. TCRdb independently ran MiXCR on the RT-PCR reads; one entry per CDR3 protein. Here the sample spans just under 250,000 distinct CDR3 sequences, 9% to 15% being singletons. This clonotype was observed a single time. Trimming left V 5 bases short and J 1 base short, with 15 bases between. Germline V gives CDR1 SGHVS, CDR2 FNYEAQ. The CDR3 loop spans 15 amino acids. This material consisted of non-naive T cells sorted from PBMCs, taken 14 to 15 days before vaccination. The receptor's source is a man aged 50 to 60 who received an inactivated influenza vaccine. The chain employs TRBV7-6 and TRBJ2-7; a possible D gene is TRBD2 (6 bases). This CDR3 reads CASSLGVAASYEQYF. In DNA form, the CDR3 reads TGTGCCAGCAGCCTCGGGGTAGCGGCTTCCTACGAGCAGTACTTC.